This is a list of T cell receptor beta chains from one sample in a study of T cell changes during pregnancy in multiple sclerosis. The table came from immunoSEQ multiplex PCR; TCRdb's copy has only in-frame clones and leaves some out. The top ten hold less than 20% of the sample, which has approximately 9,000 clones, approximately 83% seen once. The sequences come from CD8+ T cells from peripheral blood mononuclear cells, collected in the third trimester of pregnancy. The source is a female donor in good health, enrolled as a control in a pregnancy study. Both conserved end residues are part of each CDR3. A D gene is named only where the DNA matches it firmly. For some rows the clone size is stated as once, few or many, or as a class when expanded; others skip it.

v_gene,abundance,d_gene,j_gene,CDR3nt,CDR3aa
TRBV5-1,.,.,TRBJ2-7,TGCGCCAGCAGCTTGAGAGGGGCCCTAGCGAGAGACTCCTACGAGCAGTACTTC,CASSLRGALARDSYEQYF
TRBV27,.,.,TRBJ1-5,TGTGCCAGCAGTTTATCGGTGGAGGGGATTCAGCCCCAGCATTTT,CASSLSVEGIQPQHF
TRBV7-9,.,.,TRBJ2-4,TGTGCAAGCCGCGCGGCGGGGGCCGGGGCCAAAAACATTCAGTACTTC,CASRAAGAGAKNIQYF
TRBV7-9,.,TRBD1,TRBJ2-7,TGTGCCAGCAGCTTGGTAGGGGGCACCTACGAGCAGTACTTC,CASSLVGGTYEQYF
TRBV11-2,.,.,TRBJ1-2,TGTGCCAGCAGCTTAGGTGGCTTTTACTATGGCTACACCTTC,CASSLGGFYYGYTF
TRBV9,.,.,TRBJ2-3,TGTGCCAGCAGCGTAACGGGGAGCACAGATACGCAGTATTTT,CASSVTGSTDTQYF
TRBV9,.,.,TRBJ2-2,TGTGCCAGCGGCGATAGAGGCGGGGAGCTGTTTTTT,CASGDRGGELFF
TRBV2,.,.,TRBJ1-1,TGTGCCAGCAGTGAAGCTGTAGGGGGGGGCGTGGGCACTGAAGCTTTCTTT,CASSEAVGGGVGTEAFF
TRBV28,.,.,TRBJ2-3,TGTGCCAGCACCCGTGGGAGGACAGATACGCAGTATTTT,CASTRGRTDTQYF
TRBV6-5,.,.,TRBJ1-2,TGTGCCAGCAGTTACGGGAGACTCTATGGCTACACCTTC,CASSYGRLYGYTF
TRBV6-1,few,TRBD2,TRBJ2-3,TGTGCCAGCAGTGAGGCTAGCGGGGGGCCAGATACGCAGTATTTT,CASSEASGGPDTQYF
TRBV2,once,.,TRBJ2-1,TGTGCCAGCGGATCGGGACTTAAGCAGTTCTTC,CASGSGLKQFF
TRBV4-2,once,.,TRBJ1-2,TGTGCCAGCAGCCAAGATATGGGGGGGGGTGGCTACACCTTC,CASSQDMGGGGYTF
TRBV6-4,.,TRBD2,TRBJ2-1,TGTGCCAGCAGTGACAGGGGGACTAGCGGGTACAATGAGCAGTTCTTC,CASSDRGTSGYNEQFF
TRBV6-4,.,.,TRBJ2-6,TGTGCCAGCAGTGACTCACAGACGGATGGGGCCAACGTCCTGACTTTC,CASSDSQTDGANVLTF
TRBV27,.,.,TRBJ2-1,TGTGCCAGCAGTTATGCAGCGTACAATGAGCAGTTCTTC,CASSYAAYNEQFF
TRBV9,once,.,TRBJ2-3,TGTGCCAGCAGCGTAGCTTTTCGCGCAGATACGCAGTATTTT,CASSVAFRADTQYF
TRBV9,.,.,TRBJ2-7,TGTGCCAGCAGCGTAGCGGACATCGGTTACGAGCAGTACTTC,CASSVADIGYEQYF
TRBV13,once,TRBD2,TRBJ2-1,TGTGCCAGCAGCCCCGATCGCCTAGCGGACTCCTACAATGAGCAGTTCTTC,CASSPDRLADSYNEQFF
TRBV10-3,.,TRBD1,TRBJ1-6,TGTGCCATCAGTGACCCCGGACAGGGGACACCCCTCCACTTT,CAISDPGQGTPLHF
TRBV5-5,.,TRBD1,TRBJ2-5,TGTGCCAGCAGCTTGGGACAGGGGAAAGAGACCCAGTACTTC,CASSLGQGKETQYF
TRBV6-6,.,.,TRBJ2-6,TGTGCCAGCAGTTCTCCCTCCTCTGGGGCCAACGTCCTGACTTTC,CASSSPSSGANVLTF
TRBV9,.,.,TRBJ1-5,TGTGCCAGCAGCGTATCAGGGGCAGGAAATCAGCCCCAGCATTTT,CASSVSGAGNQPQHF
TRBV4-2,few,TRBD2,TRBJ2-5,TGTGCCAGCAGCTCCGGGACTAGCGGATTCCAAGAGACCCAGTACTTC,CASSSGTSGFQETQYF
TRBV6-5,.,TRBD1,TRBJ1-2,TGTGCCAGCAGTTCCCCGGGACAGGGGGCAAATGGCTACACCTTC,CASSSPGQGANGYTF
TRBV19,.,.,TRBJ1-4,TGTGCCAGTAGTATAGGTGACAGGCATGAAAAACTGTTTTTT,CASSIGDRHEKLFF
TRBV9,.,.,TRBJ2-1,TGTGCCAGCAGCGCCCACCAAGGGACTTCGAATGAGCAGTTCTTC,CASSAHQGTSNEQFF
TRBV4-1,.,TRBD1,TRBJ2-7,TGCGCCAGCAGCCGGCCAGGACAGGGGATCCACGAGCAGTACTTC,CASSRPGQGIHEQYF
TRBV9,.,TRBD1,TRBJ1-2,TGTGCCAGCAGCGTAGGGACAGGGGATGGCTACACCTTC,CASSVGTGDGYTF
TRBV15,.,.,TRBJ2-3,TGTGCCACCAGCAGTGCCGGGTCCCCACCGACAGATACGCAGTATTTT,CATSSAGSPPTDTQYF
TRBV12-1,.,.,TRBJ1-1,TGTGCCAGCAGCTCGTACAGGGCCCCCGACGAGGACACTGAAGCTTTCTTT,CASSSYRAPDEDTEAFF
TRBV19,.,TRBD2,TRBJ2-1,TGTGCCAGCGACTCGGGACTAGCGGGAGTCTACAATGAGCAGTTCTTC,CASDSGLAGVYNEQFF
TRBV7-9,.,TRBD1,TRBJ1-3,TGTGCCAGCAGCTTCGGGACAGGCTCTGGAAACACCATATATTTT,CASSFGTGSGNTIYF
TRBV7-9,.,TRBD2,TRBJ2-4,TGTGCCAGCAGCACGGGACTAGCGGCTGAAAACATTCAGTACTTC,CASSTGLAAENIQYF
TRBV2,.,TRBD2,TRBJ2-3,TGTGCCAGCAGTGAAGTAAACGGGGGGGCAGATACGCAGTATTTT,CASSEVNGGADTQYF